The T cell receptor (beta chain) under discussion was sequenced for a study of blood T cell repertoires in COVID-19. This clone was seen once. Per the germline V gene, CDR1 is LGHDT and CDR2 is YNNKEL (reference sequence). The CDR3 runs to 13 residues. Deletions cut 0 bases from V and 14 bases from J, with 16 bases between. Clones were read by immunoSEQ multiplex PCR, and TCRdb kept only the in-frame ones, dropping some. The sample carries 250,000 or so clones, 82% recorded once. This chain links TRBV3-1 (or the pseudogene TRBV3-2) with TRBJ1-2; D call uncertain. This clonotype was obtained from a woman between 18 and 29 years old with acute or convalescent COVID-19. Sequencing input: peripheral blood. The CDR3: CASSQDSAALATF. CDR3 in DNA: TGTGCCAGCAGCCAAGATTCGGCAGCCTTAGCGACCTTC.